Listed here is a single T cell receptor beta chain. Other DNA variants within this sample encode the same CDR3. Regarding time point: blood 4 weeks post-SBRT, at nephrectomy. Treatment of the sample: 15 Gy SBRT to primary tumor, nephrectomy 4 weeks later. Germline V gene data show CDR1 as SGDLS and CDR2 as YYNGEE. The CDR3 runs 14 residues. Trimming at V came to 2 bases and at J to 5 bases, leaving 5 bases not matched to a gene. This entry is derived from a study of radiation and T cells in renal cell carcinoma. Using immunoSEQ multiplex PCR, the repertoire was profiled, and TCRdb retains in-frame clones only, with some absent. The repertoire holds 150,000 to 200,000 clones, with 88% as singletons.

This clonotype originated in a woman in her forties or fifties with renal cell carcinoma. V and J are TRBV9 and TRBJ1-1, with TRBD1 matching 8 bases. Sequenced here: blood, sampled from a patient whose treatment included radiotherapy and nephrectomy. CDR3 in amino acids: CASSVTGTGTEAFF. The CDR3 DNA reads as TGTGCCAGCAGCGTTACAGGGACAGGTACTGAAGCTTTCTTT.